The T cell receptor beta chain under discussion was sequenced for a study of blood T cell repertoires in COVID-19. Per the germline V gene, CDR1 is SEHNR and CDR2 is FQNEAQ (reference sequence). The CDR3 loop spans 15 amino acids. V shed 5 bases, J shed 1 base, and the junction held 3 bases outside the gene matches. Sequencing was performed with immunoSEQ multiplex PCR; in TCRdb, only in-frame clones are kept and a portion is missing. The repertoire holds around 170,000 clones, with around 86% as singletons. The chain combines TRBV7-9 with TRBJ1-5, with 9 nucleotides matching TRBD1. The sample comprised peripheral blood. The clonotype was recovered from a woman in her 40s with acute or convalescent COVID-19. CDR3 nucleotide sequence: TGTGCCAGCAGCGTGGGACAGGGAAGCAATCAGCCCCAGCATTTT. This codes for CASSVGQGSNQPQHF.